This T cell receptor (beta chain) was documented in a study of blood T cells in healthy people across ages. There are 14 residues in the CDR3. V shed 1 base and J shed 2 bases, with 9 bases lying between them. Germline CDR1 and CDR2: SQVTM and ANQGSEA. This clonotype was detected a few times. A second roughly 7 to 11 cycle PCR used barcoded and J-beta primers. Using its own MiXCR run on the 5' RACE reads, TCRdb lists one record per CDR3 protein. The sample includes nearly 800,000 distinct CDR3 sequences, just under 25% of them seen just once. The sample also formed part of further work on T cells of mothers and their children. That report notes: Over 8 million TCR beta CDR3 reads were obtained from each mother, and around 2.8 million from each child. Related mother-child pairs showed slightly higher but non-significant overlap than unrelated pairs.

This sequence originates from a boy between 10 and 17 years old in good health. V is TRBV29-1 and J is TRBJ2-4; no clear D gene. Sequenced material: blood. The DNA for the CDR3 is TGCAGCGTTGAAGGCCAGAAGTCCAAAAACATTCAGTACTTC. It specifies CSVEGQKSKNIQYF.